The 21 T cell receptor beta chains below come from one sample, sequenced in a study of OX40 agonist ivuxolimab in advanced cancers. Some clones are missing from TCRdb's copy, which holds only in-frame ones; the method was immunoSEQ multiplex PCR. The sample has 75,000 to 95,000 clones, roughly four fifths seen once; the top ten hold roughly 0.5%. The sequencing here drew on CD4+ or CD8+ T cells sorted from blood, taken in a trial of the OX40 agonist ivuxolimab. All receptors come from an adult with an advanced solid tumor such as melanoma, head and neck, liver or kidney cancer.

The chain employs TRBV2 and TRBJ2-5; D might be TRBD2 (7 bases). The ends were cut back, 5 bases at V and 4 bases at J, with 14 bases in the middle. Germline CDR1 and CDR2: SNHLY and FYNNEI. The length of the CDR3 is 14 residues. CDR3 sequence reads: CASSRGGARETQYF. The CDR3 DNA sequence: TGTGCCAGCAGTAGGGGGGGAGCCAGAGAGACCCAGTACTTC.

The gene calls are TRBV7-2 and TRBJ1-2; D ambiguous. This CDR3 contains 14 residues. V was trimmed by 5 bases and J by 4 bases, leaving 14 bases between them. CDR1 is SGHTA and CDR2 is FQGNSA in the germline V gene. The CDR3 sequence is CASSPSPLGYGYTF. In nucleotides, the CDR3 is TGTGCCAGCAGCCCCTCCCCATTGGGCTATGGCTACACCTTC.

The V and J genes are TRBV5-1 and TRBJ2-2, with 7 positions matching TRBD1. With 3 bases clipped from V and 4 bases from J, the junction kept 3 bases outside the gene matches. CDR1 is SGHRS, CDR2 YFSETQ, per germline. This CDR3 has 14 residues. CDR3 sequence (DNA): TGCGCCAGCAGCTGGAACAGGGGCACCGGGGAGCTGTTTTTT. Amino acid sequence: CASSWNRGTGELFF.

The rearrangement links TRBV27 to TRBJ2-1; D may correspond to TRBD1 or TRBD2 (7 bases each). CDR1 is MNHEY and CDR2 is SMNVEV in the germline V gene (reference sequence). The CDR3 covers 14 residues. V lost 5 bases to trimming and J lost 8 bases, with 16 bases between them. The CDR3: CASSPLSGTDEQFF. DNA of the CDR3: TGTGCCAGCAGTCCTCTAAGCGGGACAGATGAGCAGTTCTTC.

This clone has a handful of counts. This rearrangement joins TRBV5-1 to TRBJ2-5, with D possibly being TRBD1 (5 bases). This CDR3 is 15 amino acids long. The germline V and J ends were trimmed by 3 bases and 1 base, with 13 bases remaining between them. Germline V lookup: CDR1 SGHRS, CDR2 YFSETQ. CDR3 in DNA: TGCGCCAGCAGCTCAACAGGCGCATCCCAAGAGACCCAGTACTTC. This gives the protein CASSSTGASQETQYF. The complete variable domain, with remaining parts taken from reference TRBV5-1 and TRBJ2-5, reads KAGVTQTPRYLIKTRGQQVTLSCSPISGHRSVSWYQQTPGQGLQFLFEYFSETQRNKGNFPGRFSGRQFSNSRSEMNVSTLELGDSALYLCASSSTGASQETQYFGPGTRLLVL.

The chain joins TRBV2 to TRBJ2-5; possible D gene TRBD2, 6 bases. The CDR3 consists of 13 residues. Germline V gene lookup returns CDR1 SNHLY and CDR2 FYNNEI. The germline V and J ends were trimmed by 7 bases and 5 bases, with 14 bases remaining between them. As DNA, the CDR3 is TGTGCCAGCACTTACGCGGGATCGGAGACCCAGTACTTC. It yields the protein CASTYAGSETQYF. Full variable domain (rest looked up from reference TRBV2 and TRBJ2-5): EPEVTQTPSHQVTQMGQEVILRCVPISNHLYFYWYRQILGQKVEFLVSFYNNEISEKSEIFDDQFSVERPDGSNFTLKIRSTKLEDSAMYFCASTYAGSETQYFGPGTRLLVL.

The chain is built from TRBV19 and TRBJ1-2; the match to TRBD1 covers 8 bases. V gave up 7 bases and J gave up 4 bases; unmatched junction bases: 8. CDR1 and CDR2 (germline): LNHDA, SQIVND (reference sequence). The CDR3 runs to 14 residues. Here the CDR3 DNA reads TGTGCCAGTACCCTATCGGACAGGGCCTATGGCTACACCTTC. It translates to CASTLSDRAYGYTF.

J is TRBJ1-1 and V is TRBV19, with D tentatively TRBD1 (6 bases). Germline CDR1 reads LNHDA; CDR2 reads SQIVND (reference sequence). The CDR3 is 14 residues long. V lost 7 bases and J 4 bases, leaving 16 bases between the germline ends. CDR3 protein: CASTPRGYSTEAFF. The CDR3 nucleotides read TGTGCCAGTACCCCAAGGGGGTATTCCACTGAAGCTTTCTTT.

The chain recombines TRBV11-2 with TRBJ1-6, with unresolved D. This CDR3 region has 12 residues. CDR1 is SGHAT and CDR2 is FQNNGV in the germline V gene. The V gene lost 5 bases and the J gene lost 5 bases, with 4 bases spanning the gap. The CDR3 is CASSDNNSPLHF. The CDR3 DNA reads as TGTGCCAGCAGCGACAATAATTCACCCCTCCACTTT.

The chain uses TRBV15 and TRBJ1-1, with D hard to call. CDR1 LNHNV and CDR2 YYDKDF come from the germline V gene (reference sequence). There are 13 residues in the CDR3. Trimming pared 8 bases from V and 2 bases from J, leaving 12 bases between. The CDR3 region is CATAAGINTEAFF. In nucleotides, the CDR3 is TGTGCCACCGCGGCGGGCATAAACACTGAAGCTTTCTTT.

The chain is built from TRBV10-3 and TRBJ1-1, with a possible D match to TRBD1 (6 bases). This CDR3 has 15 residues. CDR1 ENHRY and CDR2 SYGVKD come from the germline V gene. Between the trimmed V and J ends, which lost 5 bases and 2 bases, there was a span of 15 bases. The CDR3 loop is CAISKQGQDNTEAFF. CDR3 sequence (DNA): TGTGCCATCAGTAAACAGGGCCAAGACAACACTGAAGCTTTCTTT.

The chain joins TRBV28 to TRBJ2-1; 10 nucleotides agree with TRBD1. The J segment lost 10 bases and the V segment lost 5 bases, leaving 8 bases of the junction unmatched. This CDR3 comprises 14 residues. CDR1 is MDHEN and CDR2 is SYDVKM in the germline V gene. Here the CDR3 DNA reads TGTGCCAGCAGTCCCGGGGACAGGGGTGGGGAGCAGTTCTTC. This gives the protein CASSPGDRGGEQFF.

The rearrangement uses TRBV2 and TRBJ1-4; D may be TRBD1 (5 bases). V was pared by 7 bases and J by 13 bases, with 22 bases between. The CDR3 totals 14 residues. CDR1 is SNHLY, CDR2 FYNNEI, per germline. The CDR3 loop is CASTKPQGDLGLFF. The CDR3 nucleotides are TGTGCCAGCACAAAACCACAAGGGGATTTAGGACTGTTTTTT.

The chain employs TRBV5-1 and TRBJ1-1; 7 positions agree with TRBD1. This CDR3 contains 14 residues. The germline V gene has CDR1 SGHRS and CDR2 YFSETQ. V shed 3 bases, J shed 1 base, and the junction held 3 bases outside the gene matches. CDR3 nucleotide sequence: TGCGCCAGCAGCTCGGGACAGCCGAACACTGAAGCTTTCTTT. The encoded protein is CASSSGQPNTEAFF.

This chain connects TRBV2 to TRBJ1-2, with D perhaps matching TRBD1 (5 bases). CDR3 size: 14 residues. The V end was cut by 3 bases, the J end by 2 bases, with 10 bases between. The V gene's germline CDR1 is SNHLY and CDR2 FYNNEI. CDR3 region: CASSDWNRNYGYTF. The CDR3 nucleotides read TGTGCCAGCAGTGATTGGAACAGGAACTATGGCTACACCTTC. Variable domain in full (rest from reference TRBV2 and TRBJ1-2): EPEVTQTPSHQVTQMGQEVILRCVPISNHLYFYWYRQILGQKVEFLVSFYNNEISEKSEIFDDQFSVERPDGSNFTLKIRSTKLEDSAMYFCASSDWNRNYGYTFGSGTRLTVV.

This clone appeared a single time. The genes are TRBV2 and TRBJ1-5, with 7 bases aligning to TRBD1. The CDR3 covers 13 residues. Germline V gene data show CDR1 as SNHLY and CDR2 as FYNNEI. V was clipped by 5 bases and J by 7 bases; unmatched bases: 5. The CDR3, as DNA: TGTGCCAGCAGTTTACAGGGGTACCAGCCCCAGCATTTT. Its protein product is CASSLQGYQPQHF.

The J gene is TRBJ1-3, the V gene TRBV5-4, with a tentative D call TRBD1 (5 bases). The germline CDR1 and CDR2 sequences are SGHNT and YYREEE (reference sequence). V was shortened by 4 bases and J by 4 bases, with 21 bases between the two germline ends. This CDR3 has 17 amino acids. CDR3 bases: TGTGCCAGCAGCCCCGAGGGGTCCAGGGTGAACGGAAACACCATATATTTT. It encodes CASSPEGSRVNGNTIYF.

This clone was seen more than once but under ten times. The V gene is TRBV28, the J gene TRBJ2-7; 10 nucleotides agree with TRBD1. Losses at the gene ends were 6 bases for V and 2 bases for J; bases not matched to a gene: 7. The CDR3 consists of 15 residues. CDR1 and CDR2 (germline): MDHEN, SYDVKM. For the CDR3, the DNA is TGTGCCAGCAGCGACAGGGGGCGAAATGCCTACGAGCAGTACTTC. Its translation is CASSDRGRNAYEQYF.

In nucleotides, the CDR3 is TGTGCCTGGACTCAGGGTGTTAATACGCAGTATTTT. Translated, it gives CAWTQGVNTQYF. The genes are TRBV30 and TRBJ2-3; D is possibly TRBD1 (5 bases). This CDR3 region has 12 residues. V was trimmed by 4 bases and J by 7 bases, leaving 12 bases between them. In germline, CDR1 is GTSNPN, CDR2 SVGIG (reference sequence).

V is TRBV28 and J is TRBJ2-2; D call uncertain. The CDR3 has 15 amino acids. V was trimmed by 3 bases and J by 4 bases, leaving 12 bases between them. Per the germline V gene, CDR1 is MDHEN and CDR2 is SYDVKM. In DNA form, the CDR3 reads TGTGCCAGCAGTTTGGGCAGCTGGGGCACCGGGGAGCTGTTTTTT. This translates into CASSLGSWGTGELFF.

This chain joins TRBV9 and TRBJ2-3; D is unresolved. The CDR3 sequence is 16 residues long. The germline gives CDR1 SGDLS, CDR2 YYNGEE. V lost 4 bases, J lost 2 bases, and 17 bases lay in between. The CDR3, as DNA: TGTGCCAGCAGCAAAGAGGATTCCCTTCTCACAGATACGCAGTATTTT. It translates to CASSKEDSLLTDTQYF.